The clone carrying this T cell receptor beta chain was counted once. The germline V and J ends were trimmed by 3 bases and 3 bases, with 14 bases remaining between them. The CDR3 totals 15 residues. The V gene's germline CDR1 is KGHSH and CDR2 LQKENI. The data were produced by immunoSEQ multiplex PCR, yet TCRdb's version contains in-frame clones alone and is incomplete. This sample has around 95,000 clones; roughly 91% occur once, and the top ten carry 0.7% to 0.9%. Blood specimens came from baseline, cycle 4 day 1, and cycle 7 day 1. This record belongs to a study of OX40 agonist ivuxolimab in advanced cancers. For the study at large: Patients received ivuxolimab, an agonistic anti-OX40 (CD134) antibody.

The genes are TRBV18 and TRBJ1-2; D is unclear. The clonotype comes from an adult with an advanced solid tumor such as melanoma, head and neck, liver or kidney cancer. This specimen consisted of CD4+ or CD8+ T cells sorted from blood, obtained in a trial of the OX40 agonist ivuxolimab. The CDR3 is CASSPPARTHYGYTF. CDR3 coding DNA: TGTGCCAGCTCACCCCCCGCCAGGACTCACTATGGCTACACCTTC.